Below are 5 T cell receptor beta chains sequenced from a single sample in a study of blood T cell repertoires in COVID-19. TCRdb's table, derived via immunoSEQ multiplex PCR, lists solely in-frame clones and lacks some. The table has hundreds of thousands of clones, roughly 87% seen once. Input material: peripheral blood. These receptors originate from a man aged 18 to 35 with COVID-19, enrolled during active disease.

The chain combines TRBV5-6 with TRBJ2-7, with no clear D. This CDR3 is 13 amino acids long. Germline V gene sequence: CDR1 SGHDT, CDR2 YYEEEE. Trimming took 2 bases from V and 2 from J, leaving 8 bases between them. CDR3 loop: CASSFRPTYEQYF. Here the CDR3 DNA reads TGTGCCAGCAGCTTCAGGCCCACCTACGAGCAGTACTTC.

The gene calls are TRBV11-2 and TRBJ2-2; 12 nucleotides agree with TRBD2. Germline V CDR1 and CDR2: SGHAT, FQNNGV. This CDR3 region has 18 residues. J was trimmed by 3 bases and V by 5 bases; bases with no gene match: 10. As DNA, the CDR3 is TGTGCCAGCAGCCCGACACTAGCGGGAGGTTTTGACACCGGGGAGCTGTTTTTT. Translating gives CASSPTLAGGFDTGELFF.

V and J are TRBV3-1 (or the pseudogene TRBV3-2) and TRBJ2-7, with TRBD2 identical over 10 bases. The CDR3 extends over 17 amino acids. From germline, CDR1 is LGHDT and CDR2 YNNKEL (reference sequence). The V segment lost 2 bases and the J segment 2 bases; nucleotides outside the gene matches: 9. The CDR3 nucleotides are TGTGCCAGCAGCCAACCCCCAATAGCGGGAGGCGCCTACGAGCAGTACTTC. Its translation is CASSQPPIAGGAYEQYF.

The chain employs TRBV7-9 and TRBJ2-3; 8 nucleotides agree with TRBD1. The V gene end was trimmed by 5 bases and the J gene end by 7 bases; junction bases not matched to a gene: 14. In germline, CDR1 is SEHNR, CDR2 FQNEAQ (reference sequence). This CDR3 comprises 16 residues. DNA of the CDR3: TGTGCCAGCAGCGTCCGACAGGGGAATAACCTATATACGCAGTATTTT. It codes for CASSVRQGNNLYTQYF.

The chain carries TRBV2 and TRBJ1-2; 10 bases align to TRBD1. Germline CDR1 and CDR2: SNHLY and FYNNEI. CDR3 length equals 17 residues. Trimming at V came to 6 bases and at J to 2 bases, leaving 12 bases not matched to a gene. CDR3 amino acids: CASSGPGTGARNYGYTF. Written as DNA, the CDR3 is TGTGCCAGCAGCGGGCCCGGGACAGGGGCTCGAAACTATGGCTACACCTTC. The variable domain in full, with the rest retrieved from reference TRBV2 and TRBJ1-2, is EPEVTQTPSHQVTQMGQEVILRCVPISNHLYFYWYRQILGQKVEFLVSFYNNEISEKSEIFDDQFSVERPDGSNFTLKIRSTKLEDSAMYFCASSGPGTGARNYGYTFGSGTRLTVV.